This T cell receptor (beta chain) came from a study of blood T cell repertoires in COVID-19. Study-wide context: Sites across the United States, Italy and Spain contributed samples from acute and convalescent COVID-19. The cDNA or gDNA used as material had been derived from T cells, B-cell-depleted T cells, or PBMCs.

In its sample, this clone was seen once. As originally analysed: Reference gene primer amplification gave estimated nucleated cell counts. This table comes from immunoSEQ multiplex PCR, and its TCRdb copy is limited to in-frame clones, with some not included. V, J and clone size are those of that table, while D and trimming were read from the DNA. Of about 240,000 clones detected, roughly 86% appear once; the ten largest clones hold 5.5% to 9%. Trimming removed 7 bases from V and 6 bases from J, with 13 bases in between. The CDR3 spans 13 residues. Germline V gives CDR1 SNHLY, CDR2 FYNNEI. The sequence was obtained from a woman between 65 and 79 years old with active or convalescent COVID-19. The genes are TRBV2 and TRBJ1-5; D perhaps matches TRBD1 (5 bases). Sequenced sample: peripheral blood. The CDR3 bases are TGTGCCAGCACCCGACAGACAGTTCAGCCCCAGCATTTT. This gives the protein CASTRQTVQPQHF.